This TCR beta chain was recorded in a study of shared clonotypes between healthy human individuals. The table came from immunoSEQ multiplex PCR; TCRdb's copy has only in-frame clones and leaves some out. The data contain about 1 million clones, approximately 76% of them seen just once; the ten biggest clones take up approximately 1.3%. The CDR3 is 18 amino acids. V was pared by 0 bases and J by 2 bases, with 14 bases between. Germline assignment: CDR1 MNHNS and CDR2 SASEGT. The chain has TRBV6-1 and TRBJ2-6; D is unresolved. This sequence was found in a man younger than 30 in good health. Sequencing was performed on memory CD4+ T cells sorted from blood. Stated subset: CD45RA-negative fraction. CDR3 sequence: CASSEALRGVAGANVLTF. DNA of the CDR3: TGTGCCAGCAGTGAAGCGCTTCGTGGGGTGGCTGGGGCCAACGTCCTGACTTTC.